This TCR beta chain was identified in a study of a mutant IDH1 vaccine in newly diagnosed glioma. About the research overall: Vaccines were begun 4-6 weeks after radiotherapy alone, or with temozolomide cycles.

As for this clone: Its antigen is unknown.

Some clones are missing from TCRdb's copy, which holds only in-frame ones; the method was immunoSEQ multiplex PCR. This table has tens of thousands of clones, roughly 87% appearing once. The time point here: week 47, end of study. A single vaccine dose contained 300 ug of mutant IDH1 20-mer peptide, and topical imiquimod was used with it. The sequence was obtained from a woman in her fifties or sixties with glioma. Sequencing used PBMCs, obtained from a glioma patient whose treatment included an IDH1 peptide vaccine.

The CDR3 region is CASSVNPQGEETQYF. DNA of the CDR3: TGTGCCAGCAGCGTAAACCCCCAAGGGGAGGAGACCCAGTACTTC. The rearrangement links TRBV9 to TRBJ2-5; TRBD1 or TRBD2 may be the D gene (5 bases each). The germline CDR1 and CDR2 sequences are SGDLS and YYNGEE. The CDR3 covers 15 residues. V lost 1 base to trimming and J lost 5 bases, with 15 bases between them.